This T cell receptor beta chain was sequenced for a study of siplizumab effects on memory and regulatory T cells. The study's findings and limits: Apparently more diverse than memory cells, naive T cells also seemed major alloresponse contributors. Only a minority of proliferating CD4+ or CD8+ clones had an assignable naive or memory phenotype, with roughly 75-96% lacking one.

Measured with immunoSEQ multiplex PCR; TCRdb has only the in-frame clones, and not every one. The sample shows around 120,000 clones, approximately 94% of them seen only once. On this clone itself: Its antigen remains unknown.

Trimming shortened V by 2 bases and J by 0 bases, and 7 bases separated the two germline ends. The germline gives CDR1 KGHSH, CDR2 LQKENI. This CDR3 has 14 residues. Sequenced input: non-Treg CD4+ T cells sorted from blood. This sequence was found in a human donor in good health. This rearrangement joins TRBV18 to TRBJ2-5, with D possibly being TRBD1 or TRBD2 (5 bases each). The CDR3 spells CASSPSGHQETQYF. CDR3 coding DNA: TGTGCCAGCTCACCATCGGGACACCAAGAGACCCAGTACTTC.